The 27 T cell receptor beta chains presented below share a single source sample, sequenced in a study of cytomegalovirus exposure and HLA in healthy donors. Researchers ran the PCR with 60 Vbeta and 13 Jbeta primers. Assay used: immunoSEQ multiplex PCR; TCRdb lists only in-frame clones, some missing. The sample shows 100,000 to 150,000 clones, about 84% of them seen only once. The sequencing sample was made of PBMCs. Receptors originate from a man between 18 and 29 years old in good health and CMV-seropositive.

This chain uses TRBV6-6 with TRBJ2-3, with 9 bases aligning to TRBD2. The trim removed 6 bases at V and 4 bases at J, leaving 8 bases unmatched. Per germline, CDR1 MNHNY and CDR2 SVGAGI (reference sequence). The CDR3 totals 15 residues. This CDR3 is CASRAGVAGADTQYF. CDR3 coding DNA: TGTGCCAGCAGGGCGGGGGTAGCGGGAGCAGATACGCAGTATTTT.

The chain links TRBV7-9 to TRBJ2-2; possibly TRBD1 for D (7 bases). The CDR3 runs 14 residues. The germline V gene has CDR1 SEHNR and CDR2 FQNEAQ (reference sequence). V was shortened by 8 bases and J by 4 bases, with 14 bases between the two germline ends. CDR3 sequence: CASRAQGGTGELFF. The CDR3, as DNA: TGTGCCAGCCGTGCCCAGGGGGGCACCGGGGAGCTGTTTTTT. Full variable domain (rest looked up from reference TRBV7-9 and TRBJ2-2): DTGVSQNPRHKITKRGQNVTFRCDPISEHNRLYWYRQTLGQGPEFLTYFQNEAQLEKSRLLSDRFSAERPKGSFSTLEIQRTEQGDSAMYLCASRAQGGTGELFFGEGSRLTVL.

This clone was seen more than once but under ten times. V and J are TRBV7-9 and TRBJ2-7, with TRBD1 identical over 10 bases. The J segment lost 4 bases and the V segment lost 10 bases, leaving 7 bases of the junction unmatched. CDR3 size: 13 residues. The germline V gene encodes CDR1 SEHNR and CDR2 FQNEAQ (reference sequence). The CDR3 spells CATAGDRGYEQYF. The CDR3 bases are TGTGCCACAGCCGGGGACAGGGGATACGAGCAGTACTTC.

The gene calls are TRBV9 and TRBJ1-2; 8 nucleotides agree with TRBD1. The CDR3 is 13 amino acids. Looked up from germline, CDR1 is SGDLS and CDR2 is YYNGEE. Trimming removed 2 bases from V and 5 bases from J; junction bases left unmatched: 2. In DNA form, the CDR3 reads TGTGCCAGCAGCGTTCGGACAGGGTATGGCTACACCTTC. It yields the protein CASSVRTGYGYTF. The whole variable domain, filled in from reference TRBV9 and TRBJ1-2, reads DSGVTQTPKHLITATGQRVTLRCSPRSGDLSVYWYQQSLDQGLQFLIQYYNGEERAKGNILERFSAQQFPDLHSELNLSSLELGDSALYFCASSVRTGYGYTFGSGTRLTVV.

The chain joins TRBV6-6 to TRBJ2-7, with 11 positions matching TRBD1. This CDR3 has 14 residues. Germline V gene lookup returns CDR1 MNHNY and CDR2 SVGAGI (reference sequence). V lost 5 bases, J lost 7 bases, and 7 bases stayed unmatched. The chain's CDR3 is CASSPDRGQGEQYF. CDR3 nucleotide sequence: TGTGCCAGCAGTCCGGACAGGGGGCAGGGAGAGCAGTACTTC.

This clone was recorded once. The rearrangement links TRBV5-6 to TRBJ1-6; D ambiguous. CDR1 is SGHDT, CDR2 YYEEEE, per germline. The CDR3 extends over 14 amino acids. V shed 0 bases and J shed 8 bases, with 9 bases lying between them. CDR3: CASSLERGDSPLHF. The CDR3 DNA reads TGTGCCAGCAGCTTGGAGCGGGGTGATTCACCCCTCCACTTT.

This chain uses TRBV6-4 with TRBJ1-6; D call uncertain. CDR3 length equals 14 residues. The germline V gene encodes CDR1 MRHNA and CDR2 SNTAGT. V lost 0 bases, J lost 6 bases, and 6 bases lay in between. CDR3 in DNA: TGTGCCAGCAGTGACTCGACACGTAATTCACCCCTCCACTTT. The encoded protein is CASSDSTRNSPLHF.

This clone is labeled as large. This chain uses TRBV4-3 with TRBJ2-6, with TRBD1 as a possible D gene (6 bases). This CDR3 region has 16 residues. CDR1 and CDR2 from the germline V gene are LGHNA and YSLEER. V was pared by 3 bases and J by 0 bases, with 9 bases between. CDR3 DNA sequence: TGCGCCAGCAGCCACGTACAGGGCTCTGGGGCCAACGTCCTGACTTTC. Its translation is CASSHVQGSGANVLTF.

This chain connects TRBV19 to TRBJ2-7; 11 bases align to TRBD1. Looked up from germline, CDR1 is LNHDA and CDR2 is SQIVND (reference sequence). V lost 1 base and J lost 3; bases outside the gene matches: 8. The CDR3 runs 17 residues. The CDR3 protein is CASSIGTGGFGHYEQYF. CDR3 in DNA: TGTGCCAGTAGTATAGGGACAGGGGGCTTTGGGCACTACGAGCAGTACTTC. Looking up the rest from reference TRBV19 and TRBJ2-7 gives the full variable domain: DGGITQSPKYLFRKEGQNVTLSCEQNLNHDAMYWYRQDPGQGLRLIYYSQIVNDFQKGDIAEGYSVSREKKESFPLTVTSAQKNPTAFYLCASSIGTGGFGHYEQYFGPGTRLTVT.

A remark on this clone: The germline gene is not matched at one end of the junction; a read error may be the cause. The J gene is TRBJ2-7, the V gene TRBV7-2; 7 nucleotides match TRBD2. The CDR3 runs to 11 residues. Germline CDR1 is SGHTA and CDR2 is FQGNSA. CDR3 residues: CASSRRTGLTF. In DNA, the CDR3 is TGTGCCAGCAGCAGAAGAACGGGACTAACCTTC.

The table lists this clone with a few counts. The chain carries TRBV7-1 and TRBJ1-6; 9 nucleotides agree with TRBD1. TRBV7-1 is annotated as an ORF whose role is uncertain. V shed 3 bases, J shed 0 bases, and the junction held 24 bases outside the gene matches. The CDR3 has 24 amino acids. Written as DNA, the CDR3 is TGTGCCAGCAGCTCTAAATACCCCCAACCCGGACAGGGGTCTCACAGCTCCTATAATTCACCCCTCCACTTT. Its translation: CASSSKYPQPGQGSHSSYNSPLHF.

As concerns this clone: An end of the junction does not agree with germline; a read error may underlie this. The V call is TRBV7-9, the J call TRBJ1-4; D uncertain. The CDR3 totals 17 residues. The V gene's germline CDR1 is SEHNR and CDR2 FQNEAQ (reference sequence). The CDR3 DNA sequence: TGTTCCAGCAGACTAGCTGCCCCGGGAGTGGAGGGTGAAAAACTGTTTTTT. It encodes CSSRLAAPGVEGEKLFF.

This CDR3 is CASSLVRTSGRGTDTQYF. The CDR3 region has the DNA TGCGCCAGCAGCTTGGTTCGGACTAGCGGGAGAGGAACAGATACGCAGTATTTT. The V call is TRBV5-1, the J call TRBJ2-3; TRBD2 agrees at 13 bases. CDR1 SGHRS and CDR2 YFSETQ come from the germline V gene. Trimming at V came to 0 bases and at J to 3 bases, leaving 7 bases not matched to a gene. The CDR3 loop spans 18 amino acids.

This chain links TRBV6-1 with TRBJ2-1; D is unresolved. Trimming removed 4 bases from V and 5 bases from J, with 9 bases in between. This CDR3 region has 13 residues. The germline V gene has CDR1 MNHNS and CDR2 SASEGT. CDR3 sequence: CASSVWPNNEQFF. In DNA, the CDR3 is TGTGCCAGCAGTGTCTGGCCAAACAATGAGCAGTTCTTC.

This rearrangement joins TRBV2 to TRBJ1-2, with TRBD1 matching over 8 bases. Germline CDR1 SNHLY, CDR2 FYNNEI. The CDR3 has 14 residues. Trimming at V came to 2 bases and at J to 4 bases, leaving 3 bases not matched to a gene. The CDR3 loop is CASSEIGQGYGYTF. In nucleotides, the CDR3 is TGTGCCAGCAGTGAAATTGGACAGGGCTATGGCTACACCTTC. The full variable domain, in which reference TRBV2 and TRBJ1-2 provide the parts outside the CDR3, is EPEVTQTPSHQVTQMGQEVILRCVPISNHLYFYWYRQILGQKVEFLVSFYNNEISEKSEIFDDQFSVERPDGSNFTLKIRSTKLEDSAMYFCASSEIGQGYGYTFGSGTRLTVV.

This clone appeared once. V is TRBV7-9 and J is TRBJ1-1; TRBD1 might be the D (5 bases). V gave up 7 bases and J gave up 4 bases, with 19 bases separating them. Germline V gene data show CDR1 as SEHNR and CDR2 as FQNEAQ (reference sequence). The CDR3 consists of 15 residues. The CDR3 DNA reads as TGTGCCAGCACCAACTCCGGGGAGGGGAGCACTGAAGCTTTCTTT. Protein sequence: CASTNSGEGSTEAFF.

This chain uses TRBV7-8 with TRBJ2-6, with 7 bases matching TRBD2. The V gene's germline CDR1 is SGHVS and CDR2 FQNEAQ. The CDR3 loop spans 17 amino acids. Trimming took 2 bases from V and 2 from J; bases not matched to a gene: 6. CDR3 in amino acids: CASSLSSGLTGANVLTF. CDR3 in DNA: TGTGCCAGCAGCTTAAGTAGCGGGCTTACTGGGGCCAACGTCCTGACTTTC.

This chain joins TRBV9 and TRBJ2-7; 9 nucleotides agree with TRBD1. The CDR3 covers 16 residues. CDR1 SGDLS and CDR2 YYNGEE come from the germline V gene. J gave up 1 base and V 4 bases, and 9 bases lay outside the gene matches. The CDR3 region has the DNA TGTGCCAGCAGCCCAGGGACAGGGAGGGGATCCTACGAGCAGTACTTC. Its protein product is CASSPGTGRGSYEQYF.

The chain is built from TRBV19 and TRBJ2-3; possibly TRBD1 for D (5 bases). Per germline, CDR1 LNHDA and CDR2 SQIVND (reference sequence). The CDR3 loop spans 14 amino acids. Trimming pared 8 bases from V and 4 bases from J, leaving 16 bases between. The CDR3 reads CASGKGIGSDTQYF. Here the CDR3 DNA reads TGTGCCAGTGGAAAGGGGATCGGCTCAGATACGCAGTATTTT.

The V call is TRBV4-3, the J call TRBJ1-1; no reliable D call. Trimming removed 1 base from V and 4 bases from J, with 19 bases in between. The CDR3 covers 17 residues. Germline-derived CDR1 and CDR2 are LGHNA and YSLEER. The CDR3: CASSQVPQESEGTEAFF. CDR3 bases: TGCGCCAGCAGCCAAGTTCCCCAGGAATCTGAGGGCACTGAAGCTTTCTTT.

The chain joins TRBV11-2 to TRBJ2-5, with TRBD2 identical over 8 bases. This CDR3 contains 16 residues. J was trimmed by 5 bases and V by 0 bases; bases with no gene match: 8. Looked up from germline, CDR1 is SGHAT and CDR2 is FQNNGV. The CDR3 DNA follows: TGTGCCAGCAGCTTAGATCTAACAGCGGGAGACGAGACCCAGTACTTC. Amino acid sequence: CASSLDLTAGDETQYF.

The gene calls are TRBV10-3 and TRBJ2-1, with TRBD1 as a possible D gene (5 bases). V was shortened by 6 bases and J by 7 bases, with 19 bases between the two germline ends. Per germline, CDR1 ENHRY and CDR2 SYGVKD. This CDR3 is 15 amino acids long. The CDR3 here is CAISPIGEGENEQFF. CDR3 nucleotide sequence: TGTGCCATCAGCCCGATAGGGGAAGGCGAGAATGAGCAGTTCTTC.

The chain combines TRBV7-2 with TRBJ2-1; weak D call: TRBD2 (6 bases). Germline assignment: CDR1 SGHTA and CDR2 FQGNSA. The length of the CDR3 is 14 residues. Deletions cut 5 bases from V and 9 bases from J, with 17 bases between. The CDR3 spells CASSLNRLEGEQFF. The CDR3 DNA reads TGTGCCAGCAGCCTAAATAGGCTGGAGGGTGAGCAGTTCTTC.

The chain couples TRBV7-2 to TRBJ1-1, with a weak D call TRBD1 (6 bases). The V gene lost 5 bases and the J gene lost 1 base, with 11 bases spanning the gap. The CDR3 is 14 residues long. Germline CDR1 is SGHTA and CDR2 is FQGNSA. CDR3 region: CASSGGAWNTEAFF. As DNA, the CDR3 is TGTGCCAGCAGCGGGGGGGCGTGGAACACTGAAGCTTTCTTT.

This clone was recorded a few times. The J gene is TRBJ1-1, the V gene TRBV2; no clear D. Germline V lookup: CDR1 SNHLY, CDR2 FYNNEI. This CDR3 has 13 amino acids. V was clipped by 9 bases and J by 3 bases, with 14 bases between them. The CDR3 bases are TGTGCCAGTGCGGCGAATCAGTACACTGAAGCTTTCTTT. Translated, it gives CASAANQYTEAFF.

This chain joins TRBV4-3 and TRBJ1-4; no firm D call. V was shortened by 0 bases and J by 8 bases, with 13 bases between the two germline ends. This CDR3 is built from 15 residues. Germline-derived CDR1 and CDR2 are LGHNA and YSLEER. The CDR3 reads CASSQEEAESEKLFF. CDR3 DNA: TGCGCCAGCAGCCAAGAGGAGGCGGAAAGCGAAAAACTGTTTTTT.

The J gene is TRBJ1-6, the V gene TRBV2, with 9 bases matching TRBD1. There are 14 residues in the CDR3. After removal of 7 bases from V and 5 bases from J, the junction contained 3 bases not matched to a gene. CDR1 is SNHLY, CDR2 FYNNEI, per germline. The CDR3 DNA follows: TGTGCCAGCACCGGGACAGGGAATAATTCACCCCTCCACTTT. Translating gives CASTGTGNNSPLHF.